This TCR beta chain was captured by sequencing in a study of T-cell reconstitution after alpha-beta-depleted transplantation in children. Study observations and caveats: Where alpha-beta T cells came from about two months after transplant was reportedly several hundred expanded graft clones. At one year after transplant, newly produced T cells mostly accounted for T-cell counts and diversity.

A library of TCRbeta sequences, prepared with unique molecular identifiers, was generated. TCRdb processed the PCR reads anew with MiXCR; each CDR3 protein has one entry. The sample has 450,000 to 600,000 distinct CDR3 sequences, about an eighth seen once. A note on this clonotype: What it binds is not known.

Trimming cost V 7 bases and J 2 bases; bases outside gene matches: 8. CDR3 length equals 13 residues. Germline assignment: CDR1 DFQATT and CDR2 SNEGSKA (reference sequence). The rearrangement links TRBV20-1 to TRBJ2-7; 7 positions match TRBD2. This receptor was identified in a male patient under 18 who had a stem cell transplant for acute myeloid leukemia, so the T cells may come from the graft donor. This sample comprised PBMCs, mostly from graft donor cells, obtained 360 days after TCRalphabeta/CD19-depleted stem cell transplant. CDR3 in amino acids: CSVTSAATYEQYF. CDR3 DNA sequence: TGCAGTGTTACTAGCGCCGCAACCTACGAGCAGTACTTC.